This T cell receptor beta chain was identified during a study of blood T cell repertoires in COVID-19 (dated by TCRdb to 2018 to 2021). Turning to the overall study: The collaborator samples originated in the United States, Italy and Spain and spanned the acute and convalescent phases of COVID-19. Where HLA class I and class II types were available, the types were taken from metadata supplied by the sample provider, not from assay-based typing. Samples came from the ongoing ImmuneRACE study (first 160 participants) plus 1,254 subjects from 6 global collaborators. The repertoires were released in a freely available public database meant as a resource for research on the immune response to SARS-CoV-2. Deeply sampled blood TCRbeta repertoires from subjects exposed to, actively infected with, or recovered from COVID-19 were included in the dataset. The material from the prospective study consisted of cDNA or gDNA derived from T cells, B-cell-depleted T cells, or PBMCs. Nearly every sample came with metadata listing a de-identified subject ID, COVID-19 status, age in years and sex.

Turning to this clone: What this receptor recognizes is not known. No per-base quality is available; no much larger clone lies one base away.

The full study reports these points: The amount of clinical and demographic metadata varied by source and participant and was provided uncurated.

CDR1 WSHSY and CDR2 SAAADI were looked up in the germline V gene. Trimming accounts for 8 bases at V and 3 bases at J, while the number of junction bases matched to no gene is 9. The CDR3 runs 14 residues from the cysteine to the phenylalanine. Just CDR3 DNA is preserved here, 42 bases in frame from base 1. Samples from volunteer blood donors who had recovered from COVID-19 were contributed by a second Seattle source. Each collaborating institution followed its own protocols to collect whole blood in K2EDTA tubes. For TCRbeta analysis, collaborator samples were shipped as frozen whole blood, as isolated PBMCs, or as DNA extracted from either sample type. The immunoSEQ Assay, a bias-controlled multiplex PCR, was used to amplify TCRbeta CDR3 regions from genomic DNA. On the study's bioinformatics: The number of nucleated cells in each sample was estimated by amplification of reference gene primers within the assay. Sequence reads were collapsed and filtered to measure the absolute abundance of every unique TCRbeta CDR3 rearrangement. For each sample, productive Simpson clonality was calculated as the square root of Simpson's diversity index over productive rearrangements. The table comes from immuneACCESS by way of TCRdb, which keeps in-frame sequences with V and J called. Part of the clones is missing from these tables; in studies checked, under half for an unresolved V gene and the rest for unknown reasons. D and trimming come from the DNA, and the V and J calls and clone size come from that table. The sample records around 270,000 clones, 86% of which are singletons. Roughly 9.8% of the sample belongs to the ten largest clones.

This TCR was sampled from a man in his forties or fifties who had recovered from COVID-19. This chain joins TRBV10-2 to TRBJ2-7; 8 nucleotides in the junction match TRBD1. Specimen: peripheral blood. The bases read TGCGCCAGCGGTTTTGACGGACAGGGCTACGAGCAGTACTTC. This yields the protein CASGFDGQGYEQYF.